This T cell receptor beta chain was profiled in a study of preoperative IRX-2 immunotherapy in early breast cancer. Assay: immunoSEQ multiplex PCR; the TCRdb copy retains only in-frame clones and omits some. The repertoire has fewer than 25,000 clones, 85% of them found once; the top ten carry over 1%. Treatment specified: preoperative locoregional IRX-2 cytokine immunotherapy. Patients received preoperative, locoregional IRX-2 cytokine immunotherapy in a phase Ib study. Germline V gene data show CDR1 as MGHDK and CDR2 as SYGVNS. V lost 4 bases and J lost 4; bases outside the gene matches: 6. The CDR3 has 15 amino acids.

The gene calls are TRBV25-1 and TRBJ2-3; TRBD2 aligns across 9 bases. The sample here was lymph node tissue, taken after IRX-2 immunotherapy. This sequence was found in a human donor with breast cancer. In DNA, the CDR3 is TGTGCCAGCAGTGTTGGCGGGAGGGCCGCAGATACGCAGTATTTT. It codes for CASSVGGRAADTQYF.